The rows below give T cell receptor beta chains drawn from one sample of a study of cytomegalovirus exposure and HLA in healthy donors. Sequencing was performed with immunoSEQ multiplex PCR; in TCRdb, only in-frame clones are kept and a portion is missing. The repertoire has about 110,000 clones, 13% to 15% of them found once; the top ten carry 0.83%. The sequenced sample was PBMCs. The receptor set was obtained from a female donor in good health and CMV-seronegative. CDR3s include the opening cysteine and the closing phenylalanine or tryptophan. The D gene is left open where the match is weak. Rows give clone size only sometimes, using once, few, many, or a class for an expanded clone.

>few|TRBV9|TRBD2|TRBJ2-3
CASSVGLYTSGGSPLTDTQYF
TGTGCCAGCAGCGTAGGGTTATATACTTCGGGGGGGTCCCCCCTTACAGATACGCAGTATTTT
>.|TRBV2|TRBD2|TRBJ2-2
CASSEMGLAGTGELFF
TGTGCCAGCAGTGAAATGGGACTAGCGGGCACCGGGGAGCTGTTTTTT
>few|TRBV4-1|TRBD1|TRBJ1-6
CASSQEIGQGQSPLHF
TGCGCCAGCAGCCAAGAGATCGGACAGGGGCAGTCACCCCTCCACTTT
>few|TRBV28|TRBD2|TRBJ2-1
CASSSLTSGRAFYNEQFF
TGTGCCAGCAGTTCCCTGACTAGCGGGAGGGCCTTCTACAATGAGCAGTTCTTC
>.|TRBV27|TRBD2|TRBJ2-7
CASSWAGGAYEQYF
TGTGCCAGCTCATGGGCGGGAGGGGCCTACGAGCAGTACTTC
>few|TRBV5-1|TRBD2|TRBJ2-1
CASRPLAGGPNEQFF
TGCGCCAGCAGACCCCTAGCGGGAGGCCCCAATGAGCAGTTCTTC
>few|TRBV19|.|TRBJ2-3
CASSMEGIWGDTQYF
TGTGCCAGTAGTATGGAGGGCATTTGGGGAGATACGCAGTATTTT
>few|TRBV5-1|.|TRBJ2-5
CASSPQQGREETQYF
TGCGCCAGCAGTCCCCAACAAGGGCGGGAAGAGACCCAGTACTTC
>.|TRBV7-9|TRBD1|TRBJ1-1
CASSGQGNTEAFF
TGTGCCAGCAGCGGACAGGGGAACACTGAAGCTTTCTTT
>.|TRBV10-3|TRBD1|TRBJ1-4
CAISKTGGVEKLFF
TGTGCCATCAGCAAGACAGGGGGCGTTGAAAAACTGTTTTTT
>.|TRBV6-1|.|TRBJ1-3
CASSSSGEGNTIYF
TGTGCCAGCAGCTCATCAGGGGAAGGAAACACCATATATTTT
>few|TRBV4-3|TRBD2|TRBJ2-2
CASSQAKILLRERGTGELFF
TGCGCCAGCAGCCAAGCCAAGATCCTTCTGCGGGAGAGGGGCACCGGGGAGCTGTTTTTT
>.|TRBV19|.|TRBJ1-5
CASSLGASPQNF
TGTGCCAGTAGTTTGGGGGCTTCGCCCCAGAATTTT
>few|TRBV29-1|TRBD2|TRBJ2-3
CSVEDSGASTDTQYF
TGCAGCGTTGAAGATAGCGGGGCTAGCACAGATACGCAGTATTTT
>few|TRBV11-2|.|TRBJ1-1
CASSSQPYARAFF
TGTGCCAGCAGCTCCCAGCCCTACGCGAGGGCTTTCTTT
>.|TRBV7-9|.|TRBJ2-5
CASSPDKRQETQYF
TGTGCCAGCAGCCCAGATAAAAGACAAGAGACCCAGTACTTC
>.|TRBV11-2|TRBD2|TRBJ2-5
CASRSWLAGKETQYF
TGTGCCAGCAGATCGTGGCTAGCGGGAAAAGAGACCCAGTACTTC
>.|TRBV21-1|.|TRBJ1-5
CASSSPYAGPIRYSNQPQHF
TGTGCCAGCAGCTCTCCTTATGCAGGGCCGATTCGATATAGCAATCAGCCCCAGCATTTT
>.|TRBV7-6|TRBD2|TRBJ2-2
CASSYGTSGSLNTGELFF
TGTGCCAGCAGCTACGGGACTAGCGGGAGTTTGAACACCGGGGAGCTGTTTTTT
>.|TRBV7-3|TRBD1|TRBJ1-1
CASSSRDRGRMTEAFF
TGTGCCAGCAGCTCCCGGGACAGGGGGCGGATGACTGAAGCTTTCTTT
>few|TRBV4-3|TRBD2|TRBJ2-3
CASSQEPRGDGYTQYF
TGCGCCAGCAGCCAAGAGCCGCGGGGGGACGGGTATACGCAGTATTTT
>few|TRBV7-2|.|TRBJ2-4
CASSLLSGWLDIQYF
TGTGCCAGCAGCTTATTGTCAGGGTGGTTGGACATTCAGTACTTC
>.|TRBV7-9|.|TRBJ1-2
CASTGGDRYGYTF
TGTGCCAGCACCGGAGGTGACCGGTATGGCTACACCTTC
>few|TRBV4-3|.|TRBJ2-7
CASSQLTGTYEQYF
TGCGCCAGCAGCCAACTTACAGGGACCTACGAGCAGTACTTC
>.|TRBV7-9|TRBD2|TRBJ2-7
CASSFGGVDYEQYF
TGTGCCAGCAGCTTTGGGGGGGTGGACTACGAGCAGTACTTC
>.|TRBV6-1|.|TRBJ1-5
CASSRQYNQPQHF
TGTGCCAGCAGTAGACAGTACAATCAGCCCCAGCATTTT
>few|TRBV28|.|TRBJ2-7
CASSLGGTADEQYF
TGTGCCAGCAGTTTAGGGGGGACAGCAGACGAGCAGTACTTC
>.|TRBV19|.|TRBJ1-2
CASSISNRDNYGYTF
TGTGCCAGTAGTATTTCTAACAGGGATAACTATGGCTACACCTTC
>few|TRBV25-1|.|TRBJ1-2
CASSAGDVYGYTF
TGTGCCAGCAGTGCGGGGGACGTCTATGGCTACACCTTC